The 4 T cell receptor beta chains presented below share a single source sample, sequenced in a study of blood T cell repertoires in COVID-19. Here immunoSEQ multiplex PCR was the method, and the copy in TCRdb shows in-frame clones only, minus some. The sample includes 55,000 to 80,000 clones, around nine tenths seen only once; the top ten take around 1.3%. Sequenced input: peripheral blood. All receptors derive from a woman between 55 and 75 years old with acute or convalescent COVID-19.

This chain joins TRBV5-1 and TRBJ1-1; possibly TRBD1 for D (6 bases). The germline V gene encodes CDR1 SGHRS and CDR2 YFSETQ. The length of the CDR3 is 16 residues. V lost 2 bases, J lost 0 bases, and 14 bases lay in between. In DNA, the CDR3 is TGCGCCAGCAGCTTTAAGGTACGGACAGTGAACACTGAAGCTTTCTTT. It translates to CASSFKVRTVNTEAFF.

V gene TRBV28 combines with J gene TRBJ1-1; TRBD1 matches at 7 bases. After removal of 8 bases from V and 4 bases from J, the junction contained 13 bases not matched to a gene. The germline CDR1 and CDR2 sequences are MDHEN and SYDVKM. CDR3 length equals 15 residues. The DNA for the CDR3 is TGTGCCAGCGGTATCTCTGGAGGGGGCGGCACTGAAGCTTTCTTT. Translated: CASGISGGGGTEAFF.

A remark on this clone: This sample includes further DNA sequences coding for the same CDR3. This chain links TRBV6-5 with TRBJ2-5; 7 bases agree with TRBD2. The CDR3 consists of 15 residues. Trimming at V came to 4 bases and at J to 5 bases, leaving 10 bases not matched to a gene. In germline, CDR1 is MNHEY, CDR2 SVGAGI. The CDR3 sequence is CASSLGQGGPETQYF. The CDR3 DNA follows: TGTGCCAGCAGTTTAGGGCAGGGAGGGCCCGAGACCCAGTACTTC.

This chain uses TRBV7-2 with TRBJ1-2, with TRBD1 as a possible D gene (6 bases). The V gene lost 5 bases and the J gene lost 8 bases, with 15 bases spanning the gap. The CDR3 runs to 13 residues. Germline assignment: CDR1 SGHTA and CDR2 FQGNSA. The DNA of the CDR3 is TGTGCCAGCAGCCAGGGGAGATTTAACGGCTACACCTTC. Translating gives CASSQGRFNGYTF.